Listed here is a single TCR beta chain. No cognate antigen has been identified for it. No much larger clonotype is one base removed from it; base qualities were not supplied. Other DNA variants within this sample encode the same CDR3. Each donor gave one peripheral blood draw, roughly 0.12 L on average, collected into heparinised tubes. Using a panel that included CD45RO, CCR7, CD25, CD127, CD95 and CD27, naive, central memory, regulatory and stem cell-like memory CD4+ T cells were sorted on a BD FACSAria II. A purity above 98% was achieved for all sorted populations. PBMCs were isolated right away by Lymphoprep density gradient centrifugation and were stained directly, without culture. So that batch effects would be minimized, each experiment stained and sorted samples in pairs, pairing one healthy donor with one patient. This sample is drawn from a study of beta chain features in type 1 diabetes (dated by TCRdb to the late 2010s). In the study overall: Mean age, gender distribution, total cell number and subset yield did not differ between patients and healthy donors. A total of around 100 million sorted cells were examined across all samples, and RNA yield correlated strongly with the number of cells per subset. In the study, recently diagnosed type 1 diabetes patients and matched healthy donors were compared on the TCRB repertoires of their sorted circulating CD4+ T cell subsets. Whereas all 28 donors provided naive and central memory subsets, regulatory and stem cell-like memory subsets were isolated from just 8 patients and roughly eight healthy donors. The investigation overall reported the following: Patients with type 1 diabetes made fewer insertions and deleted more nucleotides at VDJ recombination sites, implying thymic rearrangement abnormalities. Because cDNA was sequenced instead of genomic DNA, activated cells with high expression could be over-represented, although the groups did not differ in activation or CD3 levels. The naive, central memory and regulatory TCRB repertoires appeared to resemble one another more closely among patients than among healthy donors. Because small numbers of individuals were included in the HLA sub-analyses, any influence of HLA type on TCRB rearrangement was left unresolved. In all four CD4+ subsets, TCRB CDR3 length was moderately but significantly shorter in type 1 diabetes patients. PCR may preferentially amplify shorter templates, but because patient and control samples were amplified and corrected together, any resulting skew would affect both groups equally.

Inclusive of the bounding cysteine and phenylalanine, the CDR3 is 13 residues long. Only the CDR3 region is kept as DNA, spanning 39 bases read in frame from base 1. For CDR1 and CDR2, the germline V gene (reference sequence) lists GTSNPN and SVGIG. V drops 2 bases and J drops 2 bases, leaving 7 bases in between. The High Capacity cDNA Reverse Transcription Kit was used to reverse transcribe all of the isolated RNA, meaning that expressed TCRB transcripts were what got sequenced. Deep immunoSEQ sequencing was performed on naive, central memory and regulatory T cell samples, with an average of around 3.5 million total reads per sample. Sorted cells were lysed in RLT buffer and RNA was extracted with DNase-treated RNeasy Micro or Mini kits, depending on cell number. Each cell subset was processed separately to prevent cross-contamination, with patient and healthy donor samples processed together. TCRB sequences were amplified from cDNA with the immunoSEQ multiplex PCR, producing 87-bp fragments spanning the CDR3 region. Sequencing of the amplicons was performed on the Illumina HiSeq platform. The paper's data handling went like this. Synthetic template baselines were used to correct PCR bias computationally, reads within Hamming distance 2 were collapsed together, and singletons that could not be merged were discarded. Reads were aligned against IMGT so that V, D and J genes, CDR3 length and insertions or deletions at six rearrangement sites could be assigned. Within each subset, clonotype counts were normalized to sorted cell number, after which true diversity and Gini coefficients were computed with the tcR R package. The overlap coefficient, calculated on TCRB nucleotide sequences, was used to measure repertoire sharing. Out-of-frame TCRB sequences from naive cells were analyzed to stand in for the pre-selection repertoire. TCRdb re-hosts the immuneACCESS table, in-frame sequences only. Its copies lack some clones; in the studies checked, an unresolved V gene accounts for under half of them, and the cause for the rest is not known. V and J calls and clone size come straight from that table; D and trimming were deduced from the DNA. The sample table lists about 660,000 clones, more than 13% of them with a count of one. The ten largest clones represent 0.03% to 0.04% of the sample.

The sequence is built from TRBV30 and TRBJ1-5, with an unclear D gene assignment. The specimen sequenced was naive CD4+ T cells from blood. The cell subset or site label, read with the paper, signifies: true naive CD4+ T cells. This TCR was recovered from a man aged 18 to 29 with type 1 diabetes. The DNA sequence reads TGTGCCTGGAGTTTGCGGGGCAATCAGCCCCAGCATTTT. It specifies CAWSLRGNQPQHF.